What follows is one TCR beta chain and its context. Profiling relied on immunoSEQ multiplex PCR, and the TCRdb table lists in-frame clones only, not all of them. The data contain some 75,000 clones, around 96% of them singletons. This record comes from a study of cytomegalovirus exposure and HLA in healthy donors. Germline V lookup: CDR1 ENHRY, CDR2 SYGVKD. The CDR3 totals 16 residues. Trimming removed 2 bases from V and 4 bases from J, with 18 bases in between. The chain uses TRBV10-3 and TRBJ2-7; D might be TRBD1 (5 bases). The sequence was obtained from a woman aged 18-29 years in good health and CMV-seronegative. Sequenced input: PBMCs. CDR3 amino acids: CAISERSGLVSYEQYF. DNA of the CDR3: TGTGCCATCAGTGAGAGATCAGGGTTAGTAAGTTACGAGCAGTACTTC.